This TCR beta chain was recovered during a study of T-cell reconstitution after alpha-beta-depleted transplantation in children (dated by TCRdb to about 2016). Study-wide context: The study quantitatively tracked T-cell immune reconstitution after TCRalphabeta/CD19-depleted allogeneic hematopoietic cell transplantation in children using TCR repertoire profiling. The study at large found these results: Over the following months the frequencies of hyperexpanded clones went down, and after one year T-cell counts and TCRbeta diversity were mostly credited to newly produced T cells. About two months after transplant, the apparently early recovery of alphabetaT-cell counts reportedly depended on just several hundred clones that had expanded rapidly and came from non-depleted graft cells. In some patients, the high TCRbeta diversity seen at day 60 was put down to recipient T cells and intrathymic progenitors that had survived conditioning.

Many counts were recorded for this clonotype. This receptor's antigen is unknown. No much larger clonotype is one base removed from it; base qualities were not supplied. The library came from PCR. Instrument used: Illumina HiSeq 2500. To normalize quantification of the TCRbeta repertoire, the TCR libraries were built with molecular barcoding that relied on unique molecular identifiers. TCRdb reanalyzed the raw reads on its own, using fastp at Q25 for trimming and MiXCR for clone calling, and kept in-frame beta chains. Every entry covers one CDR3 protein and lists the most common genes and DNA from its rows. The sample data list some 200,000 distinct CDR3 sequences, and approximately 11% of these were observed just once. 28% of the sample comes from the top ten. The junction shows trimming of 4 bases on V and 4 bases on J, and the gene matches do not reach 10 bases of it. Inclusive of the bounding cysteine and phenylalanine, the CDR3 is 15 residues long. The read is trimmed to its CDR3 DNA, 45 bases read in frame from base 1. CDR1 and CDR2 are read off the germline V gene (reference sequence) as SGHNT and YYREEE.

The sample's treatment or condition label is to be understood as: allogeneic hematopoietic cell transplantation with graft depleted of TCRalphabeta T cells and CD19 B cells. Transplant recipients were children who received TCRalphabeta/CD19-depleted allogeneic hematopoietic cell grafts. The TCR originated in a child less than two years old with acute myeloid leukemia, due to receive a stem cell transplant. Here the sequenced sample was PBMCs, taken before TCRalphabeta/CD19-depleted stem cell transplant. The sequence links TRBV5-4 to TRBJ2-7; a stretch of 8 junction bases matches TRBD1. The sequenced DNA: TGTGCCAGCAGCATATCGCCTCAGGGGGCGTACGAGCAGTACTTC. It specifies CASSISPQGAYEQYF. The reference TRBV5-4 and TRBJ2-7 proteins fill in what lies around the CDR3, so the full variable domain reads ETGVTQSPTHLIKTRGQQVTLRCSSQSGHNTVSWYQQALGQGPQFIFQYYREEENGRGNFPPRFSGLQFPNYSSELNVNALELDDSALYLCASSISPQGAYEQYFGPGTRLTVT.